The 28 T cell receptor beta chains below come from one sample, sequenced in a study of CD4 T cells in relation to SARS-CoV-2 and coronaviruses. CD4+ T cells from unexposed donors were obtained before the COVID-19 pandemic (2011-2018). Data came from immunoSEQ multiplex PCR; TCRdb stores just in-frame clones and leaves some out. This sample yields roughly 68,000 clones, of which 80% to 95% are seen a single time; around 0.25% belongs to the top ten. The sample comprised naive CD4+ T cells from PBMCs. The subset is: naive CD4+ T cells isolated by negative enrichment. The source is a human donor in good health.

This sequence joins TRBV19 and TRBJ1-2; no reliable D call. Germline V CDR1 and CDR2: LNHDA, SQIVND (reference sequence). V was trimmed by 7 bases and J by 7 bases, leaving 10 bases between them. The CDR3 runs to 11 residues. CDR3 nucleotide sequence: TGTGCCAGTATCGGACTCTTTGGCTACACCTTC. This gives the protein CASIGLFGYTF.

The V and J genes are TRBV7-2 and TRBJ2-7, with unresolved D. Trimming shortened V by 5 bases and J by 4 bases, and 15 bases separated the two germline ends. The CDR3 runs 14 residues. Germline lookup yields CDR1 SGHTA and CDR2 FQGNSA. CDR3 sequence (DNA): TGTGCCAGCAGCGTCATGGCCCGGGTGTACGAGCAGTACTTC. This translates into CASSVMARVYEQYF.

This clone showed up just once. This chain uses TRBV15 with TRBJ2-1; a possible D gene is TRBD2 (5 bases). V was shortened by 0 bases and J by 12 bases, with 9 bases between the two germline ends. The germline CDR1 and CDR2 sequences are LNHNV and YYDKDF (reference sequence). CDR3 length: 12 amino acids. The CDR3 is CATSRDRRAQFF. The CDR3 DNA sequence: TGTGCCACCAGCAGAGATCGGCGGGCGCAGTTCTTC.

This chain's CDR3 is CASSRSLATGRNSPLHF. As DNA, the CDR3 is TGTGCCAGCAGCCGAAGTTTAGCGACAGGGCGGAATTCACCCCTCCACTTT. The genes are TRBV5-6 and TRBJ1-6; TRBD1 agrees at 7 bases. The trim removed 4 bases at V and 7 bases at J, leaving 14 bases unmatched. CDR1 and CDR2 from the germline V gene are SGHDT and YYEEEE. There are 17 residues in the CDR3.

The J gene is TRBJ1-1, the V gene TRBV27; D may be TRBD1 (6 bases). Germline V gives CDR1 MNHEY, CDR2 SMNVEV (reference sequence). CDR3 length equals 13 residues. Trimming removed 6 bases at V and 5 bases at J, with 13 bases between. The chain's CDR3 is CASSQNTGTEAFF. DNA of the CDR3: TGTGCCAGCAGCCAGAACACAGGGACTGAAGCTTTCTTT.

Concerning this clone itself: Other DNA sequences from this sample encode an identical CDR3 as well. The rearrangement links TRBV4-2 to TRBJ2-5; no firm D call. V lost 1 base to trimming and J lost 1 base, with 7 bases between them. The CDR3 extends over 14 amino acids. Germline-derived CDR1 and CDR2 are LGHNA and YNFKEQ. The CDR3 DNA reads as TGTGCCAGCAGCCAAGTAGGCAGCCAAGAGACCCAGTACTTC. It specifies CASSQVGSQETQYF.

The chain uses TRBV19 and TRBJ1-1, with TRBD1 matching 7 bases. V gave up 9 bases and J gave up 0 bases; unmatched junction bases: 13. Germline V gene lookup returns CDR1 LNHDA and CDR2 SQIVND (reference sequence). The length of the CDR3 is 16 residues. This CDR3 reads CASADSRGHVNTEAFF. As DNA, the CDR3 is TGTGCCAGCGCAGACTCTAGGGGGCACGTGAACACTGAAGCTTTCTTT. The whole variable domain, remainder taken from reference TRBV19 and TRBJ1-1, is DGGITQSPKYLFRKEGQNVTLSCEQNLNHDAMYWYRQDPGQGLRLIYYSQIVNDFQKGDIAEGYSVSREKKESFPLTVTSAQKNPTAFYLCASADSRGHVNTEAFFGQGTRLTVV.

V gene TRBV4-2 combines with J gene TRBJ1-4; 7 nucleotides match TRBD1. Per germline, CDR1 LGHNA and CDR2 YNFKEQ. The V gene end was trimmed by 3 bases and the J gene end by 5 bases; junction bases not matched to a gene: 9. The CDR3 extends over 16 amino acids. In nucleotides, the CDR3 is TGTGCCAGCAGCCAGGTTGGACAGGTTGAAAATGAAAAACTGTTTTTT. The encoded protein is CASSQVGQVENEKLFF.

This sequence joins TRBV21-1 and TRBJ1-1; the DNA was not compared with TRBD1, the D call given in the table. TRBV21-1 counts as a pseudogene. CDR3 length: 15 residues. The CDR3, as DNA: TGTGCCAGCAGCGCGCGACAGGGTCCGAACACTGAAGCTTTCTTT. Translation: CASSARQGPNTEAFF.

This clone has just one count. The gene calls are TRBV6-2 or TRBV6-3 and TRBJ2-7; D might be TRBD1 (6 bases). V dropped 2 bases and J dropped 2 bases, with 13 bases sitting between them. The length of the CDR3 is 15 residues. The V gene's germline CDR1 is MNHEY and CDR2 SVGEGT. The CDR3 sequence: CASSYRQGPAYEQYF. The CDR3, as DNA: TGTGCCAGCAGTTACAGGCAGGGGCCTGCCTACGAGCAGTACTTC.

The chain carries TRBV5-1 and TRBJ2-7, with 14 bases aligning to TRBD2. Looked up from germline, CDR1 is SGHRS and CDR2 is YFSETQ. CDR3 size: 17 residues. The ends lost 3 bases at V and 4 bases at J; junction bases unmatched: 9. In DNA form, the CDR3 reads TGCGCCAGCAGCTCACCCCTTGGACTAGCGGGAGGTTACGAGCAGTACTTC. This encodes CASSSPLGLAGGYEQYF.

The V and J genes are TRBV30 and TRBJ2-7; TRBD1 aligns across 9 bases. CDR3 size: 15 residues. V lost 4 bases and J lost 6; bases outside the gene matches: 13. Per germline, CDR1 GTSNPN and CDR2 SVGIG (reference sequence). CDR3 amino acids: CAWTPGTGYPSEQYF. The CDR3 nucleotides read TGTGCCTGGACCCCAGGGACAGGGTATCCTAGCGAGCAGTACTTC.

V usage is TRBV7-3 and J usage is TRBJ2-3; 10 nucleotides line up with TRBD2. CDR1 SGHTA and CDR2 FQGTGA come from the germline V gene. This CDR3 is 17 amino acids long. After removal of 5 bases from V and 4 bases from J, the junction contained 12 bases not matched to a gene. The CDR3 nucleotides are TGTGCCAGCAGCCCCCGACCTAGCGGGAGACAGTCAGATACGCAGTATTTT. The encoded protein is CASSPRPSGRQSDTQYF.

The gene calls are TRBV7-9 and TRBJ2-5; 9 nucleotides line up with TRBD2. The CDR3 spans 17 residues. CDR1 is SEHNR and CDR2 is FQNEAQ in the germline V gene (reference sequence). V was pared by 1 base and J by 3 bases, with 9 bases of the junction left unmatched. CDR3 sequence (DNA): TGTGCCAGCAGCTTAGGCAGATATAGCGGGGGAGAAGAGACCCAGTACTTC. It is translated as CASSLGRYSGGEETQYF.

This clone was picked up a small number of times. The chain recombines TRBV19 with TRBJ2-3; D remains unclear. In germline, CDR1 is LNHDA, CDR2 SQIVND (reference sequence). The CDR3 extends over 13 amino acids. V lost 6 bases, J lost 4 bases, and 11 bases lay in between. CDR3 sequence: CASSSVYPDTQYF. CDR3 bases: TGTGCCAGTAGCAGCGTGTATCCAGATACGCAGTATTTT. The variable domain in full, completed from reference TRBV19 and TRBJ2-3, reads DGGITQSPKYLFRKEGQNVTLSCEQNLNHDAMYWYRQDPGQGLRLIYYSQIVNDFQKGDIAEGYSVSREKKESFPLTVTSAQKNPTAFYLCASSSVYPDTQYFGPGTRLTVL.

The V gene is TRBV18, the J gene TRBJ2-6; D assignment may be TRBD1 or TRBD2 (6 bases each). CDR1 and CDR2 (germline): KGHSH, LQKENI. The ends were cut back, 5 bases at V and 3 bases at J, with 20 bases in the middle. This CDR3 comprises 18 residues. The CDR3 spells CASSDYFTGAYGANVLTF. In DNA form, the CDR3 reads TGTGCCAGCTCAGATTATTTCACGGGGGCATATGGGGCCAACGTCCTGACTTTC.

The chain joins TRBV2 to TRBJ2-1; TRBD2 matches at 7 bases. V shed 7 bases and J 4 bases; nucleotides not matched to a gene: 7. Germline V lookup: CDR1 SNHLY, CDR2 FYNNEI. The CDR3 runs 14 residues. The CDR3 sequence is CASNPREGYNEQFF. The CDR3 DNA reads as TGTGCCAGCAACCCGAGGGAGGGGTACAATGAGCAGTTCTTC. Drawing the rest from reference TRBV2 and TRBJ2-1, the complete variable domain is EPEVTQTPSHQVTQMGQEVILRCVPISNHLYFYWYRQILGQKVEFLVSFYNNEISEKSEIFDDQFSVERPDGSNFTLKIRSTKLEDSAMYFCASNPREGYNEQFFGPGTRLTVL.

This clone occurred once. This chain joins TRBV6-5 and TRBJ2-3; TRBD2 agrees at 8 bases. The CDR3 is 16 amino acids. Germline V gene sequence: CDR1 MNHEY, CDR2 SVGAGI. V lost 3 bases to trimming and J lost 2 bases; unmatched junction nucleotides: 7. The CDR3 sequence is CASSYTSGGDTDTQYF. CDR3 bases: TGTGCCAGCAGTTATACTTCCGGGGGGGACACAGATACGCAGTATTTT.

This chain connects TRBV25-1 to TRBJ1-2, with a weak D call TRBD1 (5 bases). Trimming stripped 8 bases from V and 3 bases from J, with 19 bases between. Germline V gene lookup returns CDR1 MGHDK and CDR2 SYGVNS. The CDR3 runs 15 residues. The chain's CDR3 is CASGQEEQGDYGYTF. The CDR3 region has the DNA TGTGCCAGCGGCCAAGAGGAGCAGGGCGACTATGGCTACACCTTC.

The rearrangement links TRBV18 to TRBJ2-7; the D gene could be TRBD1 or TRBD2 (5 bases each). There are 13 residues in the CDR3. With 3 bases removed from V and 8 bases from J, the gap between germline ends came to 14 bases. In germline, CDR1 is KGHSH, CDR2 LQKENI. CDR3 amino acids: CASSPPGEGKQYF. CDR3 in DNA: TGTGCCAGCTCACCGCCAGGTGAGGGGAAGCAGTACTTC.

The chain is built from TRBV5-1 and TRBJ2-3; D is unclear. In germline, CDR1 is SGHRS, CDR2 YFSETQ. This CDR3 has 14 amino acids. V lost 0 bases, J lost 2 bases, and 7 bases lay in between. CDR3 bases: TGCGCCAGCAGCTTGGCAGTCACCACAGATACGCAGTATTTT. Protein: CASSLAVTTDTQYF.

The chain joins TRBV7-9 to TRBJ1-2, with a possible D match to TRBD1 (6 bases). The CDR3 loop spans 12 amino acids. The V end lost 3 bases, the J end lost 8 bases, and 10 bases lay between the germline ends. Germline lookup yields CDR1 SEHNR and CDR2 FQNEAQ (reference sequence). Here the CDR3 DNA reads TGTGCCAGCAGCTTGCGGGACACCGGCTACACCTTC. It is translated as CASSLRDTGYTF.

CDR3 in amino acids: CATSDSTDRYEQYF. CDR3 sequence (DNA): TGTGCCACCAGTGATTCCACTGATAGGTACGAGCAGTACTTC. The V call is TRBV24-1, the J call TRBJ2-7; D is uncertain. The CDR3 totals 14 residues. The germline V and J ends were trimmed by 2 bases and 4 bases, with 11 bases remaining between them. Germline-derived CDR1 and CDR2 are KGHDR and SFDVKD.

V and J are TRBV6-6 and TRBJ2-1; D is unclear. CDR1 MNHNY and CDR2 SVGAGI come from the germline V gene (reference sequence). The CDR3 covers 12 residues. V was trimmed by 6 bases and J by 7 bases, leaving 10 bases between them. The DNA of the CDR3 is TGTGCCAGCAGCTCTTACTCTAATGAGCAGTTCTTC. Translation: CASSSYSNEQFF.

The rearrangement joins TRBV18 to TRBJ1-1; 7 bases align to TRBD1. Germline CDR1 is KGHSH and CDR2 is LQKENI. With V trimmed by 5 bases and J by 0 bases, 3 bases remained unmatched. The CDR3 length is 14 residues. The CDR3 bases are TGTGCCAGCTCAATCGGACAGGTGAACACTGAAGCTTTCTTT. Its protein product is CASSIGQVNTEAFF. Full variable domain (rest looked up from reference TRBV18 and TRBJ1-1): NAGVMQNPRHLVRRRGQEARLRCSPMKGHSHVYWYRQLPEEGLKFMVYLQKENIIDESGMPKERFSAEFPKEGPSILRIQQVVRGDSAAYFCASSIGQVNTEAFFGQGTRLTVV.

The V gene is TRBV19, the J gene TRBJ1-5; 9 bases align to TRBD1. The CDR3 covers 15 residues. The junction had 6 bases not matched to a gene; V was cut back by 8 bases and J by 1 base. Germline loops: CDR1 LNHDA, CDR2 SQIVND (reference sequence). The CDR3 DNA sequence: TGTGCCAGTGTACCGGGACAGGGAAGCAATCAGCCCCAGCATTTT. Protein product: CASVPGQGSNQPQHF.

The rearrangement uses TRBV27 and TRBJ2-3; possible D gene TRBD2, 6 bases. CDR1 is MNHEY, CDR2 SMNVEV, per germline (reference sequence). V lost 4 bases and J 7 bases, leaving 12 bases between the germline ends. CDR3 length equals 13 residues. This CDR3 is CASSSGLKYTQYF. For the CDR3, the DNA is TGTGCCAGCAGTTCGGGACTTAAATATACGCAGTATTTT.

A word on this clone: The same CDR3 is also encoded by other DNA sequences in this sample. The CDR3 spells CASSPGQGDGYTF. CDR3 DNA: TGTGCCAGCTCACCTGGACAGGGAGATGGCTACACCTTC. This chain joins TRBV18 and TRBJ1-2; 8 nucleotides agree with TRBD1. The CDR3 sequence is 13 residues long. In germline, CDR1 is KGHSH, CDR2 LQKENI. V was clipped by 3 bases and J by 6 bases; unmatched bases: 3.